This TCR beta chain is from a study of shared clonotypes between healthy human individuals. The naive CD8 population came from CD45RO-negative cells selected for CCR7, without terminally differentiated effector memory CD45RA+ cells. Some clones are missing from TCRdb's copy, which holds only in-frame ones; the method was immunoSEQ multiplex PCR. Found here are around 640,000 clones, 95% to 97% of them singletons; the top ten hold less than 0.12%. Remarks on this clone: Its antigen is unknown.

General observations from the study: Depth of sequencing was expected to influence donor clonotype sharing. All-four-donor shared clonotypes had higher generation probabilities than non-shared clonotypes did.

Germline V gene data show CDR1 as MGHRA and CDR2 as YSYEKL. CDR3 size: 15 residues. V lost 6 bases to trimming and J lost 5 bases, with 19 bases between them. The material sequenced was naive CD8+ T cells sorted from blood. The TCR comes from a woman aged 30 to 39 in good health. The genes are TRBV4-1 and TRBJ2-5; weak D call: TRBD2 (5 bases). As DNA, the CDR3 is TGCGCCAGCAGTGGGAGTTTGCTCGGCTGGGAGACCCAGTACTTC. Translated, it gives CASSGSLLGWETQYF.